This T cell receptor (beta chain) was captured in a study of blood T cell repertoires in COVID-19. At the level of the study: Donors in the United States, Italy and Spain gave samples during acute or convalescent COVID-19. Sources were T cells, B-cell-depleted T cells, or PBMCs; the material itself was cDNA or gDNA.

Some clones are missing from TCRdb's copy, which holds only in-frame ones; the method was immunoSEQ multiplex PCR. Of 100,000 to 150,000 clones in the sample, about 91% are singletons; the top ten hold about 9.3%. The CDR3 is 16 residues long. Germline lookup yields CDR1 LGHNT and CDR2 FRNRAP. Trimming removed 0 bases from V and 0 bases from J, with 11 bases in between. The gene calls are TRBV12-5 and TRBJ1-1; D perhaps matches TRBD1 (5 bases). Sequencing input: peripheral blood. This clonotype was sampled from a man aged 45-65 years with acute or convalescent COVID-19. The CDR3 reads CASGLVWGGVNTEAFF. Written as DNA, the CDR3 is TGTGCTAGTGGTTTGGTATGGGGGGGAGTGAACACTGAAGCTTTCTTT.